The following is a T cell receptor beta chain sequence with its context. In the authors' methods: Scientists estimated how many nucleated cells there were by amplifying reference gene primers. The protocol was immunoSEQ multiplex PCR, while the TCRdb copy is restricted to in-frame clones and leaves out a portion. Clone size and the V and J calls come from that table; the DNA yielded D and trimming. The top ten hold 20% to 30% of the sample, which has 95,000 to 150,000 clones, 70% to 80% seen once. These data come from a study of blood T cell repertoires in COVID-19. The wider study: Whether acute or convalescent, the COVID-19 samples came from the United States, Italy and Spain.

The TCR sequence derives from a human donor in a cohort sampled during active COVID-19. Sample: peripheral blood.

The CDR3 nucleotides are TGTGCCAGCAGTCGGAAAGGACAGGGGGCCTACGAGCAGTACTTC. It encodes CASSRKGQGAYEQYF. This chain uses TRBV6-5 with TRBJ2-7, with TRBD1 matching 10 bases. The CDR3 spans 15 residues. Per the germline V gene, CDR1 is MNHEY and CDR2 is SVGAGI. Germline trimming cut 5 bases from V and 2 bases from J; bases unmatched to any gene: 6.